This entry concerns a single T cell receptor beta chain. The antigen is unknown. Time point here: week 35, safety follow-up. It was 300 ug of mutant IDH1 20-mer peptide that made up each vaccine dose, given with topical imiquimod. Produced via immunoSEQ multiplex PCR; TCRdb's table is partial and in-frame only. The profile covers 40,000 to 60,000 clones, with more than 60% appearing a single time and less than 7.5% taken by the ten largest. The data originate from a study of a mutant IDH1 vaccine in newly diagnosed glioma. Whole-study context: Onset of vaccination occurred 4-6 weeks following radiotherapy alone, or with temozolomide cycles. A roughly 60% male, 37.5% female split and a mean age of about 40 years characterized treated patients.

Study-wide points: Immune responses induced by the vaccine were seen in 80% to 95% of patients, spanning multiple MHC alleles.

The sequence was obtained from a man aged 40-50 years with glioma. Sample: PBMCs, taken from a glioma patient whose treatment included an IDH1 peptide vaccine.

In DNA form, the CDR3 reads TGTGCCTGGAGTGAGAACAGGGCCTATGGCTACACCTTC. The encoded protein is CAWSENRAYGYTF. This chain joins TRBV30 and TRBJ1-2; the D gene is possibly TRBD1 (6 bases). The V gene's germline CDR1 is GTSNPN and CDR2 SVGIG (reference sequence). The CDR3 has 13 amino acids. V gave up 1 base and J gave up 4 bases, with 10 bases separating them.